This paragraph reports one T cell receptor (beta chain). The antigen is unknown. Germline V gives CDR1 SEHNR, CDR2 FQNEAQ (reference sequence). CDR3 size: 16 residues. The V segment lost 6 bases and the J segment 0 bases; nucleotides outside the gene matches: 5. The protocol was immunoSEQ multiplex PCR, while the TCRdb copy is restricted to in-frame clones and leaves out a portion. Counted here are some 97,000 clones, over 75% occurring once; the ten biggest clones make up roughly 6.3%. The data belong to a study of PD-1 blockade in mismatch repair-deficient tumors. Study-level findings and limits: Tumor-resident clones, often absent from pretreatment blood, expanded after pembrolizumab and then contracted.

Every patient had mismatch repair deficiency by PCR or immunohistochemistry. TCRs were sequenced from a few patients responding to pembrolizumab. The genes are TRBV7-9 and TRBJ2-3, with 11 bases identical to TRBD2. The sample here was peripheral blood, taken roughly eight months after starting pembrolizumab. The receptor was isolated from an adult with mismatch repair-deficient cancer. The CDR3 loop is CASRLGLAVSTDTQYF. As DNA, the CDR3 is TGTGCCAGCAGACTGGGACTAGCGGTGAGCACAGATACGCAGTATTTT. Combining the CDR3 with reference TRBV7-9 and TRBJ2-3 gives the whole variable domain DTGVSQNPRHKITKRGQNVTFRCDPISEHNRLYWYRQTLGQGPEFLTYFQNEAQLEKSRLLSDRFSAERPKGSFSTLEIQRTEQGDSAMYLCASRLGLAVSTDTQYFGPGTRLTVL.